Presented here are 28 T cell receptor beta chains from one specimen sequenced in a study of human T cells and chemical hapten exposure. TCRdb ran MiXCR on the RACE reads and lists one entry per CDR3 protein. The data contain tens of thousands of distinct CDR3 sequences, around 11% of them singletons. Noted time point: pre-sensitization, week 0. The treatment is: therapeutic diphenylcyclopropenone sensitization with weekly scalp DPC. The starting material was whole blood, obtained in connection with sensitization to the hapten diphenylcyclopropenone (DPC). These receptors all come from a woman aged 40 to 50 with alopecia areata. Some clones in this sample may be carry-over from other donors' samples.

This chain uses TRBV28 with TRBJ2-3; D possibly corresponds to TRBD2 (5 bases). Germline V gene data show CDR1 as MDHEN and CDR2 as SYDVKM. CDR3 length equals 17 residues. V was shortened by 7 bases and J by 6 bases, with 26 bases between the two germline ends. In DNA form, the CDR3 reads TGTGCCAGCACCACCCCTGTAACTAGTCTTTCCCCGGATACGCAGTATTTT. It yields the protein CASTTPVTSLSPDTQYF.

The chain carries TRBV9 and TRBJ1-1; a possible D gene is TRBD1 (5 bases). Germline loops: CDR1 SGDLS, CDR2 YYNGEE. This CDR3 has 13 amino acids. Trimming shortened V by 3 bases and J by 7 bases, and 13 bases separated the two germline ends. CDR3: CASSGISGLEAFF. CDR3 DNA sequence: TGTGCCAGCAGCGGGATTTCAGGGCTTGAAGCTTTCTTT.

V and J are TRBV7-9 and TRBJ2-2, with D unresolved. Between the trimmed V and J ends, which lost 1 base and 2 bases, there was a span of 14 bases. This CDR3 is built from 17 residues. Germline V gene lookup returns CDR1 SEHNR and CDR2 FQNEAQ (reference sequence). CDR3 nucleotides: TGTGCCAGCAGCTTAGAAGGTGTCAGACCCAACACCGGGGAGCTGTTTTTT. Its protein is CASSLEGVRPNTGELFF.

This clonotype was observed at least ten times. The chain carries TRBV3-1 and TRBJ2-3; 12 positions match TRBD2. This CDR3 contains 16 residues. Unmatched junction bases numbered 6, after V lost 3 bases and J lost 5 bases. Germline CDR1 is LGHDT and CDR2 is YNNKEL (reference sequence). Written as DNA, the CDR3 is TGTGCCAGCAGCCAGGCTAGCGGGGGGGCCGGAGATACGCAGTATTTT. It codes for CASSQASGGAGDTQYF.

This sequence joins TRBV24-1 and TRBJ2-1, with D perhaps matching TRBD2 (5 bases). This CDR3 has 12 amino acids. Germline CDR1 and CDR2: KGHDR and SFDVKD. Trimming cost V 6 bases and J 3 bases, with 5 bases left between them. CDR3 loop: CATSRGYNEQFF. In DNA, the CDR3 is TGTGCCACCAGTCGGGGCTACAATGAGCAGTTCTTC.

There are many counts of this clonotype. The rearrangement links TRBV21-1 to TRBJ1-2. TRBV21-1 is assigned pseudogene status. This CDR3 contains 15 residues. The CDR3 DNA reads TGTGCCAGCAGCAACCCTAGAGTCCAGGGCTATGGCTACACCTTC. Its protein product is CASSNPRVQGYGYTF.

This clonotype was seen many times. V gene TRBV7-3 combines with J gene TRBJ1-2, with 7 positions matching TRBD1. The CDR3 is 13 residues long. Per the germline V gene, CDR1 is SGHTA and CDR2 is FQGTGA. Trimming took 2 bases from V and 6 from J; bases not matched to a gene: 3. As DNA, the CDR3 is TGTGCCAGCAGCTTAGACAGGGACCATGGCTACACCTTC. Translated, it gives CASSLDRDHGYTF. The full variable domain, rest sourced from reference TRBV7-3 and TRBJ1-2, is GAGVSQTPSNKVTEKGKYVELRCDPISGHTALYWYRQSLGQGPEFLIYFQGTGAADDSGLPNDRFFAVRPEGSVSTLKIQRTERGDSAVYLCASSLDRDHGYTFGSGTRLTVV.

This clonotype was detected ten times or more. The chain combines TRBV7-3 with TRBJ2-1, with D perhaps TRBD2 (5 bases). This CDR3 comprises 16 residues. Germline CDR1 and CDR2: SGHTA and FQGTGA. Trimming shortened V by 1 base and J by 6 bases, and 16 bases separated the two germline ends. The CDR3: CASSLKVEGVSNEQFF. CDR3 nucleotides: TGTGCCAGCAGCTTAAAAGTCGAGGGAGTTAGCAATGAGCAGTTCTTC.

This clonotype was seen ten or more times. V usage is TRBV10-2 and J usage is TRBJ2-4, with TRBD1 matching over 7 bases. The CDR3 contains 18 residues. V was pared by 4 bases and J by 0 bases, with 12 bases of the junction left unmatched. Per the germline V gene, CDR1 is WSHSY and CDR2 is SAAADI. The CDR3 region is CASSGATGSFLAKNIQYF. DNA for the CDR3: TGCGCCAGCAGTGGGGCGACAGGGAGCTTTCTAGCCAAAAACATTCAGTACTTC.

Ten or more counts support this clonotype. The chain uses TRBV13 and TRBJ2-2; tentatively, D is TRBD2 (5 bases). CDR1 is PRHDT and CDR2 is FYEKMQ in the germline V gene (reference sequence). The CDR3 contains 16 residues. V lost 2 bases, J lost 0 bases, and 10 bases lay in between. CDR3 residues: CASSLFRETNTGELFF. The DNA of the CDR3 is TGTGCCAGCAGCTTATTTCGGGAAACGAACACCGGGGAGCTGTTTTTT.

This clonotype was seen a few times. The CDR3 region is CASSLEGAGLYEQYF. The CDR3 bases are TGTGCCAGCAGTTTAGAAGGGGCAGGGCTATACGAGCAGTACTTC. The V gene is TRBV28, the J gene TRBJ2-7; tentatively, D is TRBD1 (5 bases). Germline V gene data show CDR1 as MDHEN and CDR2 as SYDVKM. V lost 2 bases and J 4 bases, leaving 15 bases between the germline ends. This CDR3 comprises 15 residues.

In this sample, this clonotype turned up a few times. The chain has TRBV12-3 or TRBV12-4 and TRBJ2-2; tentatively, D is TRBD2 (5 bases). This CDR3 spans 14 amino acids. Trimming took 6 bases from V and 7 from J, leaving 15 bases between them. CDR3 protein: CASSSDSSVGELFF. For the CDR3, the DNA is TGTGCCAGCAGCTCGGACTCATCTGTCGGGGAGCTGTTTTTT.

The table lists this clonotype with many counts. The genes are TRBV7-3 and TRBJ2-2; 8 bases fit TRBD2. The V segment lost 4 bases and the J segment 0 bases; nucleotides outside the gene matches: 10. Germline values: CDR1 SGHTA, CDR2 FQGTGA. The CDR3 extends over 18 amino acids. CDR3: CASSSLGGGPTNTGELFF. In nucleotides, the CDR3 is TGTGCCAGCAGCTCCCTGGGCGGGGGGCCTACGAACACCGGGGAGCTGTTTTTT.

This clonotype has at least ten counts. The chain joins TRBV12-3 or TRBV12-4 to TRBJ1-1; 10 bases are shared with TRBD1. The CDR3 runs 19 residues. V lost 3 bases, J lost 1 base, and 14 bases stayed unmatched. CDR3 sequence (DNA): TGTGCCAGCAGTTTGGGACAGGGGCGCCGCTCTAAAAAGAACACTGAAGCTTTCTTT. Translated: CASSLGQGRRSKKNTEAFF.

This clonotype was seen ten or more times. V is TRBV11-2 and J is TRBJ2-7; D is tentatively TRBD1 or TRBD2 (7 bases each). Germline CDR1 and CDR2: SGHAT and FQNNGV. There are 14 residues in the CDR3. Deletions cut 5 bases from V and 7 bases from J, with 18 bases between. CDR3 DNA sequence: TGTGCCAGCAGCCTCGCAGGGGGGGGATCTGAGCAGTACTTC. Its protein product is CASSLAGGGSEQYF.

This clonotype has just a few counts. J is TRBJ1-5 and V is TRBV20-1, with TRBD1 matching over 7 bases. The germline gives CDR1 DFQATT, CDR2 SNEGSKA (reference sequence). V gave up 4 bases and J gave up 0 bases; unmatched junction bases: 3. The CDR3 loop spans 14 amino acids. The CDR3 nucleotides read TGCAGTGCTATGGGACAGACTAGCAATCAGCCCCAGCATTTT. Translating it yields CSAMGQTSNQPQHF.

This clonotype was counted at least ten times. V gene TRBV6-6 combines with J gene TRBJ2-1; TRBD2 matches 7 bases. V shed 5 bases and J 8 bases; nucleotides not matched to a gene: 0. The CDR3 is made up of 11 amino acids. Germline CDR1 MNHNY, CDR2 SVGAGI (reference sequence). The CDR3, as DNA: TGTGCCAGCAGTCGGGAGGATGAGCAGTTCTTC. This gives the protein CASSREDEQFF.

Only a few counts were recorded for this clonotype. The CDR3, as DNA: TGTGCCAGCAGCTTACCCAGGGGGGTTGGGGAGACCCAGTACTTC. This encodes CASSLPRGVGETQYF. The gene calls are TRBV7-8 and TRBJ2-5; TRBD1 is a possible D gene (7 bases). CDR1 and CDR2 from the germline V gene are SGHVS and FQNEAQ. V gave up 2 bases and J gave up 5 bases, with 15 bases separating them. The CDR3 is 15 amino acids. Drawing the rest from reference TRBV7-8 and TRBJ2-5, the complete variable domain is GAGVSQSPRYKVAKRGQDVALRCDPISGHVSLFWYQQALGQGPEFLTYFQNEAQLDKSGLPSDRFFAERPEGSVSTLKIQRTQQEDSAVYLCASSLPRGVGETQYFGPGTRLLVL.

This clonotype showed up just a few times. V gene TRBV6-5 combines with J gene TRBJ2-5; D gene uncertain. V shed 6 bases and J shed 6 bases, with 20 bases lying between them. In germline, CDR1 is MNHEY, CDR2 SVGAGI. This CDR3 comprises 15 residues. Here the CDR3 DNA reads TGTGCCAGCAGGTCTACAGAACTGCAACGGCAGACCCAGTACTTC. This encodes CASRSTELQRQTQYF.

The sample holds many counts of this clonotype. The J gene is TRBJ2-7, the V gene TRBV4-3; TRBD2 aligns across 7 bases. The germline CDR1 and CDR2 sequences are LGHNA and YSLEER. The junction had 13 bases not matched to a gene; V was cut back by 1 base and J by 1 base. This CDR3 is 18 amino acids long. CDR3 loop: CASSQGLVGLGASYEQYF. The CDR3 DNA reads as TGCGCCAGCAGCCAAGGGTTGGTAGGACTAGGGGCTTCCTACGAGCAGTACTTC.

This clonotype occurred many times. The chain recombines TRBV18 with TRBJ1-2; TRBD1 aligns across 7 bases. Trimming cost V 2 bases and J 5 bases; bases outside gene matches: 14. The CDR3 contains 17 residues. Germline lookup yields CDR1 KGHSH and CDR2 LQKENI. CDR3 in amino acids: CASSPLGQTGEEYGYTF. CDR3 sequence (DNA): TGTGCCAGCTCACCATTGGGACAGACCGGGGAGGAATATGGCTACACCTTC.

This clonotype has just a few counts. This chain links TRBV25-1 with TRBJ2-3; D not resolved. The CDR3 contains 13 residues. Germline CDR1 and CDR2: MGHDK and SYGVNS. Trimming cost V 4 bases and J 5 bases, with 10 bases left between them. This CDR3 is CASSAPWGDTQYF. CDR3 DNA: TGTGCCAGCAGTGCCCCCTGGGGAGATACGCAGTATTTT.

This clonotype was recorded at least ten times. The chain carries TRBV19 and TRBJ2-1; D may be TRBD2 (5 bases). V gave up 6 bases and J gave up 0 bases, with 12 bases separating them. CDR3 length: 15 residues. Looked up from germline, CDR1 is LNHDA and CDR2 is SQIVND (reference sequence). The CDR3 is CASRYPGSSYNEQFF. The CDR3 region has the DNA TGTGCCAGTAGGTACCCGGGGAGCTCCTACAATGAGCAGTTCTTC.

This clonotype has only a few counts. This chain joins TRBV29-1 and TRBJ2-1; tentative D call: TRBD1 (6 bases). Germline V gene lookup returns CDR1 SQVTM and CDR2 ANQGSEA. The CDR3 has 12 amino acids. V was pared by 5 bases and J by 7 bases, with 12 bases between. CDR3 nucleotide sequence: TGCAGCGTTCCCACCACAGGGAATGAGCAGTTCTTC. Residues: CSVPTTGNEQFF.

The chain carries TRBV7-2 and TRBJ2-5; no clear D. The CDR3 extends over 12 amino acids. The V end lost 4 bases, the J end lost 4 bases, and 7 bases lay between the germline ends. Germline V gives CDR1 SGHTA, CDR2 FQGNSA. CDR3 loop: CASSSRLETQYF. The CDR3 nucleotides read TGTGCCAGCAGCTCACGACTAGAGACCCAGTACTTC.

Many counts were recorded for this clonotype. The chain employs TRBV20-1 and TRBJ1-6; 7 nucleotides match TRBD1. CDR1 and CDR2 from the germline V gene are DFQATT and SNEGSKA (reference sequence). V gave up 1 base and J gave up 7 bases; unmatched junction bases: 4. This CDR3 is built from 14 residues. The CDR3 loop is CSARGDRVNSPLHF. DNA of the CDR3: TGCAGTGCTAGAGGTGACAGGGTAAATTCACCCCTCCACTTT.

The rearrangement joins TRBV5-8 to TRBJ1-3, with a tentative D call TRBD1 (5 bases). The CDR3 extends over 15 amino acids. Germline V CDR1 and CDR2: SGHTS, YDEGEE. V lost 3 bases and J 2 bases, leaving 12 bases between the germline ends. The CDR3 DNA sequence: TGTGCCAGCAGCTGGGATCAGGGCACTGGAAACACCATATATTTT. This gives the protein CASSWDQGTGNTIYF.

The V gene is TRBV16, the J gene TRBJ1-5, with 7 bases matching TRBD1. The CDR3 has 14 amino acids. Losses at the gene ends were 2 bases for V and 7 bases for J; bases not matched to a gene: 5. Germline-derived CDR1 and CDR2 are KGHSY and FQNENV. CDR3 DNA sequence: TGTGCCAGCAGCCAAGGGACAGTCGAACAGCCCCAGCATTTT. Protein sequence: CASSQGTVEQPQHF.